The rows below give T cell receptor beta chains drawn from one sample of a study of cytomegalovirus exposure and HLA in healthy donors. Sequenced by immunoSEQ multiplex PCR; TCRdb stores in-frame clones only, minus some. This table has 200,000 to 300,000 clones, less than 95% appearing once. Sequenced input: PBMCs. The receptor source for this set is a woman in her 30s in good health and CMV-seronegative. Each CDR3 is given with its conserved first and last residue. The D gene is left open where the match is weak. The size entry is marked missing in some rows and otherwise reads once, few, many or a size class.

V gene,J gene,D gene,clone size,CDR3 protein,CDR3 DNA
TRBV19,TRBJ1-2,TRBD1,NA,CASTGRKGGYGYTF,TGTGCCTCGACAGGGCGTAAGGGGGGATATGGCTACACCTTC
TRBV4-3,TRBJ2-5,TRBD2,NA,CASSQGAGVEGETQYF,TGCGCCAGCAGCCAAGGAGCGGGAGTGGAAGGGGAGACCCAGTACTTC
TRBV25-1,TRBJ1-3,TRBD1,NA,CASSDLGTGYRNTIYF,TGTGCCAGCAGTGATCTGGGGACAGGCTACCGAAACACCATATATTTT
TRBV28,TRBJ1-1,TRBD1,NA,CASSFLYRGNTEAFF,TGTGCCAGCAGTTTCCTTTACAGGGGGAACACTGAAGCTTTCTTT
TRBV5-1,TRBJ1-1,NA,NA,CASSLSGWNTEAFF,TGCGCCAGCAGCTTGTCAGGGTGGAACACTGAAGCTTTCTTT
TRBV7-2,TRBJ2-1,NA,once,CASSYGNSSYNEQFF,TGTGCCAGCAGCTACGGGAATAGCTCCTACAATGAGCAGTTCTTC
TRBV6-6,TRBJ2-7,TRBD1,few,CASSFPGQGSEQYF,TGTGCCAGCAGTTTCCCGGGACAGGGGTCCGAGCAGTACTTC
TRBV10-3,TRBJ2-5,TRBD1,NA,CAISAGGGQETQYF,TGTGCCATCAGTGCAGGGGGCGGGCAAGAGACCCAGTACTTC
TRBV4-2,TRBJ2-7,TRBD2,NA,CASSPGTSGINEQYF,TGTGCCAGCAGCCCCGGGACTAGCGGGATCAACGAGCAGTACTTC
TRBV2,TRBJ2-7,TRBD1,NA,CASSRDREAEQYF,TGTGCCAGCAGCCGGGACAGGGAGGCCGAGCAGTACTTC
TRBV11-2,TRBJ2-7,TRBD2,NA,CASSLGSSGSYEQYF,TGTGCCAGCAGCTTAGGAAGTAGCGGGAGCTACGAGCAGTACTTC
TRBV7-2,TRBJ1-5,NA,NA,CASSLGGSSNQPQHF,TGTGCCAGCAGCTTAGGGGGGTCTAGCAATCAGCCCCAGCATTTT
TRBV7-9,TRBJ1-2,TRBD1,NA,CASSLVRDRLNQGYTF,TGTGCCAGCAGCTTAGTCCGGGACAGACTTAACCAAGGCTACACCTTC
TRBV5-1,TRBJ2-5,NA,NA,CASSFFQTQYF,TGCGCCAGCAGCTTTTTCCAGACCCAGTACTTC
TRBV5-4,TRBJ2-1,TRBD2,NA,CASSLNTGGYNEQFF,TGTGCCAGCAGCTTGAACACGGGGGGCTACAATGAGCAGTTCTTC
TRBV28,TRBJ2-7,NA,few,CASSFQNYEQYF,TGTGCCAGCAGTTTTCAAAATTACGAGCAGTACTTC
TRBV18,TRBJ1-5,NA,NA,CASSPYDVGGSNQPQHF,TGTGCCAGCTCACCGTATGACGTCGGTGGGAGCAATCAGCCCCAGCATTTT
TRBV28,TRBJ2-1,TRBD2,once,CASSVQAGGPRNEQFF,TGTGCCAGCAGTGTACAAGCGGGAGGGCCACGCAATGAGCAGTTCTTC
TRBV27,TRBJ1-2,NA,NA,CASSFGGEAWYGYTF,TGTGCCAGCAGTTTCGGGGGGGAAGCTTGGTATGGCTACACCTTC
TRBV29-1,TRBJ1-4,NA,NA,CSVERERGEKLFF,TGCAGCGTTGAAAGGGAAAGAGGCGAAAAACTGTTTTTT
TRBV19,TRBJ2-7,TRBD1,once,CASSIGSGTGNYEQYF,TGTGCCAGTAGTATAGGGTCCGGGACAGGCAACTACGAGCAGTACTTC
TRBV7-9,TRBJ1-2,TRBD1,NA,CASSLAVGTGQHGYTF,TGTGCCAGCAGCTTAGCGGTCGGGACAGGGCAGCATGGCTACACCTTC
TRBV5-6,TRBJ1-4,NA,once,CASKINREYEKLFF,TGTGCCAGTAAAATTAACAGGGAGTATGAAAAACTGTTTTTT
TRBV4-1,TRBJ1-1,NA,NA,CASSQQGGGTEAFF,TGCGCCAGCAGCCAACAGGGTGGGGGCACTGAAGCTTTCTTT
TRBV19,TRBJ2-7,NA,NA,CASSPGLYEQYF,TGTGCCAGTAGTCCCGGACTCTACGAGCAGTACTTC
TRBV2,TRBJ1-2,NA,NA,CASSDGGGTYGYTF,TGTGCCAGCAGTGATGGGGGGGGCACCTATGGCTACACCTTC
TRBV7-2,TRBJ2-3,NA,medium-sized,CASSPGGAGTDTQYF,TGTGCCAGCAGCCCTGGGGGGGCGGGGACAGATACGCAGTATTTT
TRBV14,TRBJ2-3,NA,once,CASSQVSGFTDTQYF,TGTGCCAGCAGCCAGGTTAGCGGATTCACAGATACGCAGTATTTT
TRBV4-1,TRBJ2-5,TRBD2,NA,CASGNSGSVGETQYF,TGCGCCAGCGGCAATAGCGGGAGCGTGGGGGAGACCCAGTACTTC
TRBV7-9,TRBJ2-7,TRBD2,NA,CASSLTSGLSYEQYF,TGTGCCAGCAGCTTAACTAGCGGGTTATCCTACGAGCAGTACTTC
TRBV4-2,TRBJ1-5,NA,NA,CASSQEGGRVGQPQHF,TGTGCCAGCAGCCAAGAGGGAGGGAGGGTTGGTCAGCCCCAGCATTTT
TRBV7-9,TRBJ1-2,NA,once,CASSPPGLGGPNYGYTF,TGTGCCAGCAGTCCGCCGGGCCTAGGAGGCCCTAACTATGGCTACACCTTC
TRBV27,TRBJ2-7,NA,NA,CASSLLGGRNYEQYF,TGTGCCAGCAGTTTACTCGGCGGGCGGAACTACGAGCAGTACTTC
TRBV7-9,TRBJ2-7,NA,NA,CASSSGDKFNYEQYF,TGTGCCAGCAGCTCTGGGGACAAATTTAACTACGAGCAGTACTTC
TRBV5-4,TRBJ2-2,NA,NA,CASSPPTGELFF,TGTGCCAGCAGCCCTCCAACCGGGGAGCTGTTTTTT
TRBV7-6,TRBJ2-7,NA,NA,CASSVSDSYEQYF,TGTGCCAGCAGCGTGTCGGACTCCTACGAGCAGTACTTC
TRBV5-1,TRBJ2-7,NA,NA,CASSTTGHEQYF,TGCGCCAGCAGCACGACAGGACATGAGCAGTACTTC
TRBV5-1,TRBJ2-2,TRBD2,once,CASSLDGSGRGYTGELFF,TGCGCCAGCAGCTTGGACGGTAGCGGGAGGGGTTACACCGGGGAGCTGTTTTTT
TRBV5-1,TRBJ2-1,TRBD2,NA,CASSSGKQRELYNEQFF,TGCGCCAGCAGCTCGGGCAAGCAGCGGGAGTTATACAATGAGCAGTTCTTC
TRBV14,TRBJ2-4,TRBD2,NA,CASSQSRGSLGYGAKNIQYF,TGTGCCAGCAGCCAATCCCGCGGGAGTCTTGGCTATGGGGCCAAAAACATTCAGTACTTC
TRBV7-9,TRBJ2-2,TRBD1,NA,CASSIGTGDTGELFF,TGTGCCAGCAGCATCGGGACAGGGGACACCGGGGAGCTGTTTTTT
TRBV2,TRBJ2-7,NA,NA,CASRNLYEQYF,TGTGCCAGTCGAAATCTGTACGAGCAGTACTTC
TRBV16,TRBJ1-1,NA,NA,CASSQGSGLEAFF,TGTGCCAGCAGCCAAGGTAGCGGGCTTGAAGCTTTCTTT
TRBV5-4,TRBJ2-3,TRBD1,once,CASSPEGGYSTDTQYF,TGTGCCAGCAGCCCGGAAGGGGGCTATAGCACAGATACGCAGTATTTT
TRBV7-9,TRBJ2-7,TRBD2,once,CASREQREGLHEQYF,TGTGCCAGCAGAGAGCAGCGGGAGGGCCTCCACGAGCAGTACTTC
TRBV5-1,TRBJ2-5,TRBD2,NA,CASSLGTSGSWPQETQYF,TGCGCCAGCAGCTTGGGGACTAGCGGGAGTTGGCCTCAAGAGACCCAGTACTTC
TRBV9,TRBJ2-3,TRBD2,NA,CASSGTSGGTDTQYF,TGTGCCAGCAGCGGTACTAGCGGGGGCACAGATACGCAGTATTTT
TRBV4-2,TRBJ1-1,NA,once,CASSPVGGNTEAFF,TGTGCCAGCAGCCCAGTGGGGGGAAACACTGAAGCTTTCTTT
TRBV27,TRBJ2-3,NA,NA,CASRTLTRTDTQYF,TGTGCCAGCAGGACCCTGACTAGGACAGATACGCAGTATTTT
TRBV2,TRBJ2-1,TRBD2,NA,CASTFLLAGLYNEQFF,TGTGCCAGCACCTTTCTACTAGCGGGGCTTTACAATGAGCAGTTCTTC
TRBV5-8,TRBJ2-1,TRBD2,NA,CASSLRLAGGYNEQFF,TGTGCCAGCAGCTTGAGACTAGCGGGAGGCTACAATGAGCAGTTCTTC
TRBV18,TRBJ2-7,NA,NA,CASSPPSQYEQYF,TGTGCCAGCTCACCACCGAGTCAGTACGAGCAGTACTTC
TRBV6-1,TRBJ2-5,NA,NA,CASSWGETQYF,TGTGCCAGCAGTTGGGGGGAGACCCAGTACTTC